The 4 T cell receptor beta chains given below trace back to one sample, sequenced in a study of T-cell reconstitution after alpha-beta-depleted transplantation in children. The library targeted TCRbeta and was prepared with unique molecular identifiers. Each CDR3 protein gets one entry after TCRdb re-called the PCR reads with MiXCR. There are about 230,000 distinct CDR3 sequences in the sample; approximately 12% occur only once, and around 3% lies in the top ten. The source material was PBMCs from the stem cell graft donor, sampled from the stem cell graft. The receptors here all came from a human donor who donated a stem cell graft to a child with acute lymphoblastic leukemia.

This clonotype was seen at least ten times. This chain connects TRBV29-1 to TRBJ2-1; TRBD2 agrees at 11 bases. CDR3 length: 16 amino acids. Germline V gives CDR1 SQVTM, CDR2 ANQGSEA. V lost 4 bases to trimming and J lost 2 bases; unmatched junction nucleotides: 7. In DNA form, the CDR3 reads TGCAGCGTTGTTTATAGCGGGAGGGAGACCTACAATGAGCAGTTCTTC. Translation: CSVVYSGRETYNEQFF.

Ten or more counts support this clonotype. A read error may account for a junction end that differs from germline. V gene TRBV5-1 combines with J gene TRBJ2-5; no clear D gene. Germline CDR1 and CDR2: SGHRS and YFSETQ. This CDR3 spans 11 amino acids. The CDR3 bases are TGTGCCAGCAGCTTGAGAGAGACCCAGTACTTC. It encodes CASSLRETQYF.

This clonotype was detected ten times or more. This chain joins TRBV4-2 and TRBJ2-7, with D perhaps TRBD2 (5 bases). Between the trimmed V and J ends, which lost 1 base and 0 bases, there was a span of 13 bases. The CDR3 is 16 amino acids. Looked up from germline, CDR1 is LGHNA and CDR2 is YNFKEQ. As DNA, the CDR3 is TGTGCCAGCAGCCAAGTCTCTGGGAGTAGCTCCTACGAGCAGTACTTC. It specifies CASSQVSGSSSYEQYF.

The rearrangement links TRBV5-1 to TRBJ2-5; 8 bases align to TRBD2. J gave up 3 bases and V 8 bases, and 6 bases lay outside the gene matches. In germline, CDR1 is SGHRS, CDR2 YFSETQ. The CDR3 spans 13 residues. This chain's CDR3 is CASTIAGKETQYF. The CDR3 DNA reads TGCGCCAGTACCATAGCGGGGAAAGAGACCCAGTACTTC.